This TCR beta chain was sequenced in a study of shared clonotypes between healthy human individuals. For the study at large: Donor ages ranged 18 to 49 years: a couple of women, a few men.

About this clone: Its specificity is not known.

Using immunoSEQ multiplex PCR, the repertoire was profiled, and TCRdb retains in-frame clones only, with some absent. This sample carries more than 850,000 clones, 75% to 80% of them seen once, and the ten largest clones take approximately 0.5%. Study-level points and caveats: What naive subsets generally showed was a larger estimated richness than memory subsets showed.

The TCR originated in a man between 18 and 35 years old in good health. Some clones in this sample may be carry-over from other donors' samples. The sequenced material came from memory CD4+ T cells from PBMCs. Described subset: CD45RA-negative fraction.

This chain's CDR3 is CASRTGSSYNEQFF. The CDR3 region has the DNA TGTGCCAGCAGGACGGGCAGCTCCTACAATGAGCAGTTCTTC. The gene calls are TRBV11-1 and TRBJ2-1; D gene ambiguous. The CDR3 has 14 residues. V was pared by 6 bases and J by 0 bases, with 9 bases between. Germline V gene sequence: CDR1 SGHAT, CDR2 FQDESV (reference sequence). The full variable domain, completed using reference TRBV11-1 and TRBJ2-1, is EAEVAQSPRYKITEKSQAVAFWCDPISGHATLYWYRQILGQGPELLVQFQDESVVDDSQLPKDRFSAERLKGVDSTLKIQPAELGDSAMYLCASRTGSSYNEQFFGPGTRLTVL.